Described below is a single T cell receptor (beta chain) sequence and its context. These data come from a study of blood T cell repertoires in COVID-19. In the study overall: Sites across the United States, Italy and Spain contributed samples from acute and convalescent COVID-19.

Germline CDR1 and CDR2: LNHDA and SQIVND (reference sequence). V was pared by 8 bases and J by 4 bases, with 8 bases of the junction left unmatched. The CDR3 consists of 14 residues. Per the original data handling: Amplification from reference gene primers served as the basis for estimated nucleated cell counts. TCRdb keeps only in-frame clones here, not all; method: immunoSEQ multiplex PCR. The V and J calls and the clone size are those of that table, but D and trimming were determined from the DNA. The sample has nearly 110,000 clones, approximately 88% seen once. Sequenced: peripheral blood. The chain combines TRBV19 with TRBJ2-1; TRBD2 agrees at 7 bases. The receptor's source is a man in his forties with active or convalescent COVID-19. The DNA for the CDR3 is TGTGCCAGTCGCCTAGCGGCTGGATACAATGAGCAGTTCTTC. It codes for CASRLAAGYNEQFF. Complete variable domain (other parts from reference TRBV19 and TRBJ2-1): DGGITQSPKYLFRKEGQNVTLSCEQNLNHDAMYWYRQDPGQGLRLIYYSQIVNDFQKGDIAEGYSVSREKKESFPLTVTSAQKNPTAFYLCASRLAAGYNEQFFGPGTRLTVL.